The clone carrying this TCR beta chain has just one count. This specimen comes from a study of cytomegalovirus exposure and HLA in healthy donors. The primer mix had 60 Vbeta and 13 Jbeta primers. Here immunoSEQ multiplex PCR was the method, and the copy in TCRdb shows in-frame clones only, minus some. The data hold 100,000 to 150,000 clones, with 75% to 85% observed a single time. CDR1 is SGHVS, CDR2 FNYEAQ, per germline. The CDR3 sequence is 13 residues long. Trimming removed 4 bases at V and 3 bases at J, with 6 bases between. V gene TRBV7-6 combines with J gene TRBJ2-2; D is unresolved. The receptor's source is a male donor in good health and CMV-seronegative. The source material was PBMCs. The CDR3 spells CASSSPDTGELFF. In DNA form, the CDR3 reads TGTGCCAGCAGCTCTCCGGACACCGGGGAGCTGTTTTTT.